This entry describes one TCR beta chain. Plating of 200,000 CFSE-labeled responder cells was done together with 200,000 irradiated, violet-dye-labeled stimulator cells. From germline, CDR1 is LGHNA and CDR2 YSLEER. V lost 0 bases, J lost 0 bases, and 4 bases stayed unmatched. The CDR3 is made up of 16 amino acids. This sample was included in a study of graft-versus-host responses after intestinal transplantation. TCRdb's copy holds only in-frame clones and misses some; the assay was immunoSEQ multiplex PCR. The sample carries approximately 21,000 clones, 35% to 50% recorded once. Here the sequenced sample was alloreactive CD8+ T cells from a mixed lymphocyte reaction culture, taken before transplantation. Subset noted: CFSE-low proliferating T cells sorted from roughly six-day pre-transplant mixed lymphocyte reaction (GvH or HvG direction). The chain joins TRBV4-3 to TRBJ1-1, with 7 bases aligning to TRBD1. The receptor comes from a human patient who was an organ donor for intestinal transplantation. CDR3 sequence reads: CASSQDLGQLNTEAFF. The CDR3 DNA sequence: TGCGCCAGCAGCCAAGACCTGGGACAGTTGAACACTGAAGCTTTCTTT.